This entry lists 5 T cell receptor beta chains sequenced from one sample in a study of T cell responses to AZD1222 COVID-19 vaccine (dated by TCRdb to 2020 to 2023). In the paper's terms, the time point label means: about 28 days (+/-7) after the second vaccine dose. The protocol used for the library was the immunoSEQ multiplex PCR assay. The table was pulled from immuneACCESS by TCRdb, which kept in-frame rearrangements only. Such tables lose some clones; where checked, under half of the loss comes from unresolved V genes, and the rest has no known cause. For this sample there are under 150,000 clones; 88% appear just once. Jointly, the top ten make up 4.5% to 6.5% of the sample. The material was peripheral blood, obtained 28 days after the second AZD1222 dose. Receptors were obtained from an adult who received the AZD1222 COVID-19 vaccine.

The rearrangement joins TRBV15 to TRBJ2-2; D is unclear. The CDR3 runs 14 residues. Trimming removed 3 bases at V and 0 bases at J, with 5 bases between. CDR1 LNHNV and CDR2 YYDKDF come from the germline V gene (reference sequence). The CDR3 is CATSRDPNTGELFF. The CDR3 nucleotides are TGTGCCACCAGCAGGGACCCGAACACCGGGGAGCTGTTTTTT.

The CDR3 nucleotides read TGTGCCACCAGTGATTCAGGGGCTAGCTCCTACAATGAGCAGTTCTTC. Protein sequence: CATSDSGASSYNEQFF. The chain recombines TRBV24-1 with TRBJ2-1; TRBD1 might be the D (6 bases). The V gene lost 2 bases and the J gene lost 0 bases, with 10 bases spanning the gap. There are 16 residues in the CDR3. The germline CDR1 and CDR2 sequences are KGHDR and SFDVKD.

The chain combines TRBV28 with TRBJ1-2; no definite D call. The V end lost 7 bases, the J end lost 5 bases, and 8 bases lay between the germline ends. There are 11 residues in the CDR3. CDR1 and CDR2 (germline): MDHEN, SYDVKM. CDR3 DNA: TGTGCCAGCACCACCGTGTATGGCTACACCTTC. It translates to CASTTVYGYTF.

This chain joins TRBV12-3 or TRBV12-4 and TRBJ1-2; no firm D call. Trimming cost V 6 bases and J 2 bases, with 10 bases left between them. The CDR3 is 13 residues long. CDR3 DNA sequence: TGTGCCAGCAGCTCCGGGAGCAACTATGGCTACACCTTC. This translates into CASSSGSNYGYTF.

The chain employs TRBV10-1 and TRBJ2-7; tentative D call: TRBD2 (5 bases). The CDR3 is made up of 14 amino acids. Germline CDR1 reads WNHNN; CDR2 reads SYGVQD (reference sequence). V was pared by 6 bases and J by 7 bases, with 19 bases between. The CDR3 nucleotides read TGCGCCAGCAGCGACTACCCCTTGTCCCGAGAGCAGTACTTC. Its translation is CASSDYPLSREQYF.